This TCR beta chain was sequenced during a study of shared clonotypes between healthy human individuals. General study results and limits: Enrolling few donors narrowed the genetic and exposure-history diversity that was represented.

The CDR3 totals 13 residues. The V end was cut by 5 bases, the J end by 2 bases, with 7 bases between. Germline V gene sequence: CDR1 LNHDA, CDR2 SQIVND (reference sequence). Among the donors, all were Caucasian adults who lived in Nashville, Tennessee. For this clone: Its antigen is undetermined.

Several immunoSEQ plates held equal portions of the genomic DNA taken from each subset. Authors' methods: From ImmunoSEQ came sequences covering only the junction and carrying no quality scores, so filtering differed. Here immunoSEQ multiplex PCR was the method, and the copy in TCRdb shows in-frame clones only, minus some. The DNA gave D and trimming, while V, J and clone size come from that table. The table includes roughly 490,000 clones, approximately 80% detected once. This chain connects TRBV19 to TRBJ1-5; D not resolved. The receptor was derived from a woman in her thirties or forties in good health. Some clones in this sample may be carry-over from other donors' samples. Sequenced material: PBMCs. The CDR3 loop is CASSPGRNQPQHF. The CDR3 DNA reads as TGTGCCAGTAGTCCTGGCCGCAATCAGCCCCAGCATTTT. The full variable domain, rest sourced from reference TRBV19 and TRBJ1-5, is DGGITQSPKYLFRKEGQNVTLSCEQNLNHDAMYWYRQDPGQGLRLIYYSQIVNDFQKGDIAEGYSVSREKKESFPLTVTSAQKNPTAFYLCASSPGRNQPQHFGDGTRLSIL.